Shown below are 18 T cell receptor beta chains from a single sample sequenced in a study of CXCR3-negative and CXCR3-positive naive CD8 T cells. All TRB cDNA libraries came from 5' RACE performed with UMI labels. TCRdb re-analyzed the 5' RACE reads; it lists each CDR3 protein once, without DNA. The table lists 100,000 to 150,000 distinct CDR3 sequences, with approximately 0.29% in the top ten. The sequencing input was naive CXCR3- CD8+ T cells from blood. Subset reported: CD45RO-CCR7+CD27+CD95- naive CD8+ T cells lacking CXCR3 (TNR3-). The origin of the receptors is a human donor in good health. Some clones in this sample may be carry-over from other donors' samples.

The chain couples TRBV29-1 to TRBJ1-2. CDR3 length: 11 amino acids. Germline V gene data show CDR1 as SQVTM and CDR2 as ANQGSEA. CDR3 amino acids: CSVARGGGYTF.

The rearrangement joins TRBV20-1 to TRBJ2-5; TCRdb lists TRBD1, though no DNA is available to test this call. The CDR3 loop spans 13 amino acids. The V gene's germline CDR1 is DFQATT and CDR2 SNEGSKA (reference sequence). CDR3 sequence: CSARGQGQETQYF.

The chain carries TRBV12-3 or TRBV12-4 and TRBJ2-4. The CDR3 loop spans 14 amino acids. This CDR3 reads CASSLAGFVDIQYF.

This chain uses TRBV29-1 with TRBJ2-7; TCRdb's D call of TRBD1 is untestable without DNA. Germline loops: CDR1 SQVTM, CDR2 ANQGSEA. This CDR3 contains 13 residues. The CDR3 spells CSVEPTGGYEQYF.

This sequence joins TRBV29-1 and TRBJ1-4; TCRdb's D call, TRBD1, is unchecked because there is no DNA. This CDR3 region has 13 residues. Germline V gene sequence: CDR1 SQVTM, CDR2 ANQGSEA. CDR3 amino acids: CSVEDRENEKLFF.

Here the CDR3 reads CAWSVEDDQPQHF. V gene TRBV30 combines with J gene TRBJ1-5. CDR1 is GTSNPN and CDR2 is SVGIG in the germline V gene (reference sequence). The CDR3 consists of 13 residues.

The chain employs TRBV5-1 and TRBJ2-5; TCRdb selects TRBD2, and the lack of DNA leaves this call unchecked. The germline CDR1 and CDR2 sequences are SGHRS and YFSETQ. There are 15 residues in the CDR3. The CDR3 reads CASSLLAGGGETQYF.

The genes are TRBV4-3 and TRBJ2-2; the TCRdb call, TRBD2, lacks DNA for checking. The germline V gene encodes CDR1 LGHNA and CDR2 YSLEER. The CDR3 length is 18 residues. The CDR3 sequence: CASSQLPPGLAGTGELFF.

The chain combines TRBV4-2 with TRBJ1-1. The CDR3 has 13 amino acids. Germline V gives CDR1 LGHNA, CDR2 YNFKEQ. This chain's CDR3 is CASSQFLGSEAFF.

The chain uses TRBV5-4 and TRBJ2-4; TCRdb gives TRBD2 as the D gene, but with no DNA this cannot be confirmed. Germline V gives CDR1 SGHNT, CDR2 YYREEE (reference sequence). CDR3 length equals 15 residues. The chain's CDR3 is CASSIGTSAANIQYF. The full variable domain, in which reference TRBV5-4 and TRBJ2-4 provide the parts outside the CDR3, is ETGVTQSPTHLIKTRGQQVTLRCSSQSGHNTVSWYQQALGQGPQFIFQYYREEENGRGNFPPRFSGLQFPNYSSELNVNALELDDSALYLCASSIGTSAANIQYFGAGTRLSVL.

The V call is TRBV29-1, the J call TRBJ2-7. The CDR3 spans 12 residues. Germline CDR1 reads SQVTM; CDR2 reads ANQGSEA. The CDR3 spells CSVRQSSYEQYF.

This rearrangement joins TRBV7-3 to TRBJ2-7; the TCRdb D gene call, TRBD1, has no DNA to confirm it. From germline, CDR1 is SGHTA and CDR2 FQGTGA. CDR3 length: 13 residues. CDR3 in amino acids: CASSLRESYEQYF.

The gene calls are TRBV10-3 and TRBJ2-5. Germline lookup yields CDR1 ENHRY and CDR2 SYGVKD. CDR3 length equals 14 residues. The CDR3 sequence: CAISEVGIQETQYF.

The rearrangement joins TRBV7-8 to TRBJ2-5; TCRdb's D gene call, TRBD1, goes unchecked for lack of DNA. The CDR3 runs to 14 residues. CDR1 and CDR2 from the germline V gene are SGHVS and FQNEAQ. The CDR3 sequence is CASSPDRVQETQYF.

This chain uses TRBV5-1 with TRBJ2-7; as DNA is missing, the TRBD1 call by TCRdb cannot be tested. The CDR3 is made up of 15 amino acids. Germline assignment: CDR1 SGHRS and CDR2 YFSETQ. CDR3: CASTNPNGGGYEQYF.

The chain joins TRBV20-1 to TRBJ2-1; checking the TCRdb D call of TRBD2 is not possible without DNA. CDR1 and CDR2 (germline): DFQATT, SNEGSKA (reference sequence). The CDR3 is 13 amino acids. The CDR3 loop reads CSYLSGVNNEQFF.

This chain connects TRBV2 to TRBJ2-1; TCRdb proposes TRBD1, but this gene call is untestable without DNA. The germline V gene has CDR1 SNHLY and CDR2 FYNNEI. CDR3 length: 21 residues. Here the CDR3 reads CVSSGSDRTNRAGGRGNEQFF.

The chain couples TRBV18 to TRBJ2-1; TCRdb designates TRBD1, a call that cannot be tested without DNA. The CDR3 is 16 residues long. Germline V lookup: CDR1 KGHSH, CDR2 LQKENI. The CDR3 reads CASSPSFGGRWYEQFF.